The rows below give T cell receptor beta chains drawn from one sample of a study of radiotherapy plus CTLA-4 blockade in lung cancer. Only in-frame clones appear in the TCRdb table, and some are missing; sequencing was by immunoSEQ multiplex PCR. The sample records about 120,000 clones, over 80% being singletons. Sequenced here: peripheral blood, sampled from a patient treated with radiotherapy plus ipilimumab. The receptors were sampled from a human donor with non-small cell lung cancer that progressed on radiotherapy plus ipilimumab. Each CDR3 is given with its conserved first and last residue. A D gene is named only where the DNA matches it firmly. Expanded clones are given a class, and other clones once, few, many or no size at all.

NA	TRBV5-1	TRBD1	TRBJ2-1	CASTSTGMSEQFF	TGCGCCAGCACGTCGACAGGGATGAGTGAGCAGTTCTTC
NA	TRBV29-1	NA	TRBJ1-3	CSVEGGSAGNTIYF	TGCAGCGTTGAAGGCGGCTCTGCTGGAAACACCATATATTTT
NA	TRBV5-1	NA	TRBJ1-2	CASSSQHPTDAGYTF	TGCGCCAGCAGCTCCCAACACCCAACCGATGCCGGCTACACCTTC
NA	TRBV29-1	TRBD2	TRBJ2-5	CSVETLAGVPETQYF	TGCAGCGTTGAAACATTAGCGGGAGTCCCAGAGACCCAGTACTTC
many	TRBV7-9	NA	TRBJ1-1	CASSLDTSREAFF	TGTGCCAGCAGCTTAGACACATCCAGGGAAGCTTTCTTT
once	TRBV29-1	TRBD1	TRBJ1-1	CSVGTGGRNTEAFF	TGCAGCGTCGGGACAGGCGGACGGAACACTGAAGCTTTCTTT
NA	TRBV25-1	TRBD1	TRBJ1-1	CASTGGTSEAFF	TGTGCCTCTACAGGGGGAACCTCTGAAGCTTTCTTT
NA	TRBV5-6	NA	TRBJ1-5	CASSLGAFKGSQPQHF	TGTGCCAGCAGCTTGGGGGCCTTTAAGGGTAGCCAGCCCCAGCATTTT
NA	TRBV7-9	TRBD1	TRBJ1-5	CASSTGVNQPQHF	TGTGCCAGCAGCACAGGGGTAAATCAGCCCCAGCATTTT
NA	TRBV2	NA	TRBJ1-1	CATSVGTEAFF	TGTGCCACCTCCGTTGGGACTGAAGCTTTCTTT
once	TRBV2	TRBD2	TRBJ2-3	CASRLAGADTQYF	TGTGCCAGCCGACTAGCGGGAGCAGATACGCAGTATTTT
NA	TRBV9	TRBD1	TRBJ2-5	CASSVGGTAPLEQYF	TGTGCCAGCAGCGTAGGGGGGACAGCCCCGTTGGAGCAGTACTTC
NA	TRBV5-1	TRBD2	TRBJ2-7	CASSPLAGGMEQYF	TGCGCCAGCAGCCCTCTAGCGGGAGGGATGGAGCAGTACTTC
NA	TRBV30	NA	TRBJ1-2	CAWVRTAGYTF	TGTGCCTGGGTCCGGACCGCCGGCTACACCTTC
NA	TRBV9	NA	TRBJ1-2	CASSGLTGPNYGYTF	TGTGCCAGCAGCGGCCTGACGGGGCCTAACTATGGCTACACCTTC
NA	TRBV7-9	TRBD1	TRBJ2-1	CASSRDRSYNEQFF	TGTGCCAGCAGCCGGGACAGGTCTTACAATGAGCAGTTCTTC
NA	TRBV6-5	NA	TRBJ1-2	CASSYKSIGAGYGYTF	TGTGCCAGCAGTTACAAATCAATAGGGGCTGGCTATGGCTACACCTTC
NA	TRBV6-5	NA	TRBJ1-1	CASTLVVGGTEAFF	TGTGCCAGCACCCTAGTCGTGGGGGGCACTGAAGCTTTCTTT
NA	TRBV5-1	NA	TRBJ1-3	CASSLGGSGNTIYF	TGCGCCAGCAGCTTGGGGGGTAGTGGAAACACCATATATTTT
few	TRBV21-1	NA	TRBJ1-2	CASSKDPDNYGYTF	TGTGCCAGCAGCAAAGATCCGGATAACTATGGCTACACCTTC
NA	TRBV2	NA	TRBJ2-5	CASSTDQGPPKKTQYF	TGTGCCAGCAGTACCGACCAGGGGCCGCCTAAAAAGACCCAGTACTTC
NA	TRBV6-5	NA	TRBJ2-5	CASSTVPGGETQYF	TGTGCCAGCAGTACCGTCCCGGGTGGGGAGACCCAGTACTTC
NA	TRBV19	NA	TRBJ1-5	CASSIIRGGGGQPQHF	TGTGCCAGTAGTATCATCCGGGGAGGAGGCGGTCAGCCCCAGCATTTT
NA	TRBV7-3	NA	TRBJ2-3	CASSHGRLADTQYF	TGTGCCAGCAGCCACGGACGTTTAGCAGATACGCAGTATTTT
once	TRBV5-6	NA	TRBJ1-1	CASSLPTGTATEAFF	TGTGCCAGCAGCTTACCCACAGGGACGGCCACTGAAGCTTTCTTT
NA	TRBV7-9	TRBD1	TRBJ2-2	CASSRQGAGTGELFF	TGTGCCAGCAGCCGTCAGGGGGCCGGCACCGGGGAGCTGTTTTTT
NA	TRBV9	TRBD1	TRBJ2-1	CASSARDRGEDPRGNEQFF	TGTGCCAGCAGCGCCCGGGACAGGGGCGAAGATCCTAGGGGCAATGAGCAGTTCTTC
NA	TRBV5-4	TRBD1	TRBJ2-3	CASSEDRGQADTQYF	TGTGCCAGCAGCGAGGACAGGGGGCAGGCAGATACGCAGTATTTT
NA	TRBV7-9	NA	TRBJ2-5	CASSDREHQETQYF	TGTGCCAGCAGCGACCGGGAACACCAAGAGACCCAGTACTTC
NA	TRBV6-5	NA	TRBJ2-3	CASKGMPGLEQYF	TGTGCCAGCAAGGGGATGCCCGGGTTGGAGCAGTATTTT
NA	TRBV5-8	NA	TRBJ1-5	CASSLQGRNNQPQHF	TGTGCCAGCAGCTTACAGGGAAGAAACAATCAGCCCCAGCATTTT
NA	TRBV2	NA	TRBJ2-7	CASSFGSEQYF	TGTGCCAGCTCGTTTGGGTCCGAGCAGTACTTC